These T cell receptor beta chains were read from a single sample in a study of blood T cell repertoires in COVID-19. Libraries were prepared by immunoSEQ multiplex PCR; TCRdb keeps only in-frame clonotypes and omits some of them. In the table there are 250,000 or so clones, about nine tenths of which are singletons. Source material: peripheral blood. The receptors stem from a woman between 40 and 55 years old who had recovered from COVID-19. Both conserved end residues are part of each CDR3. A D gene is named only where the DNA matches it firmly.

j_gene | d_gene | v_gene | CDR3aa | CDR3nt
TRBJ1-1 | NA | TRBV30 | CAWSGDNTEAFF | TGTGCCTGGAGCGGGGATAACACTGAAGCTTTCTTT
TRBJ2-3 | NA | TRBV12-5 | CASGLVSADTQYF | TGTGCTAGTGGTTTGGTGTCCGCAGATACGCAGTATTTT
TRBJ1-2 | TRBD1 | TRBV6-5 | CASRSTGEGYTF | TGTGCCAGCAGGTCGACAGGGGAGGGCTACACCTTC
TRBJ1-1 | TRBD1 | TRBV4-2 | CASSPLGTGGSEGTEAFF | TGTGCCAGCAGCCCTCTCGGGACAGGGGGTAGTGAGGGCACTGAAGCTTTCTTT
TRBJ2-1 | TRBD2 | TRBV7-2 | CASSTGASGKGINEQFF | TGTGCCAGCAGCACAGGGGCTAGCGGGAAAGGTATAAATGAGCAGTTCTTC
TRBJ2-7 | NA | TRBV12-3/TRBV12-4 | CASSSKTEYEQYF | TGTGCCAGCAGTTCGAAGACAGAATACGAGCAGTACTTC
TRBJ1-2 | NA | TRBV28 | CASSLRDTDYGYTF | TGTGCCAGCAGTTTACGGGACACCGACTATGGCTACACCTTC
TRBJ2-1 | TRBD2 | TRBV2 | CASSESWAGGRNEQFF | TGTGCCAGCAGTGAAAGTTGGGCGGGAGGGAGGAATGAGCAGTTCTTC
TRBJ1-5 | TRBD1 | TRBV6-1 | CASSETGGQPQHF | TGTGCCAGCAGTGAAACAGGGGGGCAGCCCCAGCATTTT
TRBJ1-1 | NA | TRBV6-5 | CASSLYVEAEAFF | TGTGCCAGCAGTCTCTACGTCGAGGCTGAAGCTTTCTTT